A single sample is the source of the 25 T cell receptor beta chains below, sequenced in a study of breast tumors, draining lymph nodes, adjacent tissues. Each CDR3 protein gets one entry after TCRdb re-called the multiplex PCR reads with MiXCR. The table has about 24,000 distinct CDR3 sequences, 68% seen once. Source material: tumor-adjacent breast tissue. These receptor sequences come from a female donor with breast cancer. Some clones in this sample may be carry-over from other donors' samples.

The V call is TRBV5-1, the J call TRBJ2-7; 7 bases are shared with TRBD1. Germline CDR1 is SGHRS and CDR2 is YFSETQ. Unmatched junction bases numbered 5, after V lost 5 bases and J lost 3 bases. The CDR3 sequence is 13 residues long. The CDR3 nucleotides are TGCGCCAGCAGGGGACAGTCTCACTACGAGCAGTACTTC. This sequence encodes CASRGQSHYEQYF.

This sequence joins TRBV12-3 or TRBV12-4 and TRBJ1-5, with a possible D match to TRBD1 (6 bases). This CDR3 spans 13 amino acids. V dropped 6 bases and J dropped 6 bases, with 12 bases sitting between them. The CDR3, as DNA: TGTGCCAGCAGCCCGACAGGCGGTCAGCCCCAGCATTTT. Translating gives CASSPTGGQPQHF.

The CDR3 coding sequence is TGCGCCAGCAGTGAGTCTGGGGGAGTACACAGGGCAGATACGCAGTATTTT. This codes for CASSESGGVHRADTQYF. V is TRBV10-2 and J is TRBJ2-3, with D possibly matching TRBD1 (6 bases). V was clipped by 0 bases and J by 4 bases, with 17 bases between them. The CDR3 has 17 amino acids. Germline loops: CDR1 WSHSY, CDR2 SAAADI.

The rearrangement links TRBV7-9 to TRBJ2-1, with no clear D. Germline CDR1 SEHNR, CDR2 FQNEAQ (reference sequence). The CDR3 is 12 amino acids. Trimming shortened V by 1 base and J by 4 bases, and 2 bases separated the two germline ends. The CDR3 DNA follows: TGTGCCAGCAGCTTAGGATACAATGAGCAGTTCTTC. Protein: CASSLGYNEQFF.

The chain is built from TRBV7-9 and TRBJ2-1; weak D call: TRBD1 (6 bases). Germline V CDR1 and CDR2: SEHNR, FQNEAQ (reference sequence). The CDR3 sequence is 14 residues long. The V end was cut by 5 bases, the J end by 3 bases, with 11 bases between. The CDR3 nucleotides read TGTGCCAGCAGCACCGGGACAAACTACAATGAGCAGTTCTTC. The encoded protein is CASSTGTNYNEQFF.

Within the sample, this clonotype is medium-sized (0.01 to 0.1%). J is TRBJ1-2 and V is TRBV7-9; TRBD1 matches at 10 bases. V trimming: 4 bases; J trimming: 7 bases; junction bases outside the gene matches: 6. Looked up from germline, CDR1 is SEHNR and CDR2 is FQNEAQ (reference sequence). CDR3 size: 14 residues. The CDR3 nucleotides are TGTGCCAGCAGCTCTGCTGACAGGGGGCTTGGCTACACCTTC. Protein: CASSSADRGLGYTF.

V and J are TRBV6-6 and TRBJ2-3; TRBD2 agrees at 9 bases. Judging by the DNA end, TRBJ2-7 fits better; the J call may be wrong. The CDR3 extends over 14 amino acids. Germline V gives CDR1 MNHNY, CDR2 SVGAGI (reference sequence). The CDR3 here is CASGTAGGPSEQYF. In DNA, the CDR3 is TGTGCCAGCGGGACGGCGGGGGGGCCTTCGGAGCAGTACTTC.

The J gene is TRBJ2-1, the V gene TRBV20-1; D remains ambiguous. Per the germline V gene, CDR1 is DFQATT and CDR2 is SNEGSKA (reference sequence). The V end was cut by 6 bases, the J end by 9 bases, with 15 bases between. The CDR3 is 12 residues long. CDR3 bases: TGCAGTGCGCGGTGGGAACCGGGTGAGCAGTTCTTC. Translation gives CSARWEPGEQFF.

V is TRBV20-1 and J is TRBJ2-7; 10 nucleotides agree with TRBD2. Germline CDR1 DFQATT, CDR2 SNEGSKA (reference sequence). After removal of 1 base from V and 4 bases from J, the junction contained 7 bases not matched to a gene. The CDR3 sequence is 15 residues long. Here the CDR3 DNA reads TGCAGTGCTAGAGGGGCTAGCGGGAGTAGGTACGAGCAGTACTTC. Translating gives CSARGASGSRYEQYF.

This clonotype counts as medium-sized. This sequence joins TRBV5-1 and TRBJ1-6, with D perhaps TRBD1 (6 bases). The CDR3 extends over 14 amino acids. V lost 5 bases, J lost 5 bases, and 11 bases lay in between. In germline, CDR1 is SGHRS, CDR2 YFSETQ. CDR3 sequence reads: CASSKTGDNSPLHF. CDR3 bases: TGCGCCAGCAGTAAGACAGGTGATAATTCACCCCTCCACTTT. Together with reference TRBV5-1 and TRBJ1-6, the CDR3 gives the full variable domain: KAGVTQTPRYLIKTRGQQVTLSCSPISGHRSVSWYQQTPGQGLQFLFEYFSETQRNKGNFPGRFSGRQFSNSRSEMNVSTLELGDSALYLCASSKTGDNSPLHFGNGTRLTVT.

This clonotype was detected a few times. The CDR3 is CASSISGRSYEQYF. The DNA of the CDR3 is TGTGCCAGTAGTATATCTGGCAGGAGCTACGAGCAGTACTTC. The chain is built from TRBV19 and TRBJ2-7; D is undetermined. Germline V gene data show CDR1 as LNHDA and CDR2 as SQIVND (reference sequence). V was shortened by 2 bases and J by 3 bases, with 11 bases between the two germline ends. The CDR3 is 14 residues long.

The chain joins TRBV4-2 to TRBJ2-7; a possible D gene is TRBD2 (6 bases). CDR1 is LGHNA and CDR2 is YNFKEQ in the germline V gene. With 0 bases removed from V and 7 bases from J, the gap between germline ends came to 13 bases. There are 14 residues in the CDR3. The CDR3 sequence is CASSQDGRRDEQYF. The DNA for the CDR3 is TGTGCCAGCAGCCAAGACGGACGGCGGGATGAGCAGTACTTC.

This clonotype is medium-sized. The chain is built from TRBV11-1 and TRBJ2-7, with D possibly TRBD2 on 6 matching bases. The CDR3 loop spans 16 amino acids. Germline V gene sequence: CDR1 SGHAT, CDR2 FQDESV (reference sequence). Trimming cost V 1 base and J 0 bases, with 13 bases left between them. CDR3 in DNA: TGTGCCAGCAGCTTAGGCTGGGGGGAGGACTCCTACGAGCAGTACTTC. It translates to CASSLGWGEDSYEQYF.

This clonotype has at least ten counts. The rearrangement joins TRBV6-6 to TRBJ1-5; D unclear. This CDR3 is built from 18 residues. CDR1 and CDR2 (germline): MNHNY, SVGAGI (reference sequence). The germline V and J ends were trimmed by 0 bases and 0 bases, with 15 bases remaining between them. CDR3 region: CASSYSGRYQYSNQPQHF. DNA for the CDR3: TGTGCCAGCAGTTACTCGGGCAGATACCAATATAGCAATCAGCCCCAGCATTTT.

This clonotype was detected ten times or more. The V call is TRBV4-1, the J call TRBJ1-3; D possibly corresponds to TRBD1 (6 bases). The CDR3 extends over 16 amino acids. Germline lookup yields CDR1 MGHRA and CDR2 YSYEKL. Trimming took 1 base from V and 4 from J, leaving 14 bases between them. The chain's CDR3 is CASSQGFGQGGNTIYF. In DNA, the CDR3 is TGCGCCAGCAGCCAAGGGTTCGGGCAGGGGGGAAACACCATATATTTT.

V usage is TRBV2 and J usage is TRBJ2-7; 8 nucleotides line up with TRBD2. The CDR3 is made up of 12 amino acids. CDR1 SNHLY and CDR2 FYNNEI come from the germline V gene. The trim removed 10 bases at V and 3 bases at J, leaving 5 bases unmatched. The CDR3 DNA reads as TGTGCCACCATGGGACTAGTCTACGAGCAGTACTTC. This translates into CATMGLVYEQYF.

The genes are TRBV19 and TRBJ1-2, with D perhaps TRBD1 (6 bases). This CDR3 is built from 16 residues. V lost 6 bases and J 1 base, leaving 18 bases between the germline ends. Germline V gives CDR1 LNHDA, CDR2 SQIVND (reference sequence). CDR3 region: CASRKTGGSFNYGYTF. The CDR3 DNA follows: TGTGCCAGTAGGAAGACAGGAGGAAGTTTTAACTATGGCTACACCTTC.

V is TRBV20-1 and J is TRBJ2-3; D not certain. V lost 0 bases, J lost 3 bases, and 7 bases lay in between. Germline lookup yields CDR1 DFQATT and CDR2 SNEGSKA (reference sequence). The CDR3 covers 13 residues. The CDR3 DNA reads as TGCAGTGCTAGAGATGGCGAAACAGATACGCAGTATTTT. This encodes CSARDGETDTQYF.

V is TRBV2 and J is TRBJ2-7; 11 bases match TRBD2. Germline assignment: CDR1 SNHLY and CDR2 FYNNEI. This CDR3 has 13 residues. V dropped 9 bases and J dropped 3; count of bases not matched to a gene: 4. The CDR3 spells CASSGTSGYEQYF. The CDR3 DNA sequence: TGTGCCAGTTCCGGGACTAGCGGCTACGAGCAGTACTTC.

On this clonotype itself: The junction and the germline gene differ at one end; a read error may be behind it. In nucleotides, the CDR3 is TGTGCCAATTCCCGGGACTCCTTCAATGAGCAGTTCTTC. Translated, it gives CANSRDSFNEQFF. V is TRBV2 and J is TRBJ2-1; possible D gene TRBD2, 6 bases. This CDR3 region has 13 residues. The germline V gene has CDR1 SNHLY and CDR2 FYNNEI. Looking up the rest from reference TRBV2 and TRBJ2-1 gives the full variable domain: EPEVTQTPSHQVTQMGQEVILRCVPISNHLYFYWYRQILGQKVEFLVSFYNNEISEKSEIFDDQFSVERPDGSNFTLKIRSTKLEDSAMYFCANSRDSFNEQFFGPGTRLTVL.

The gene calls are TRBV7-6 and TRBJ2-2; D uncertain. CDR1 and CDR2 (germline): SGHVS, FNYEAQ. V was shortened by 4 bases and J by 3 bases, with 12 bases between the two germline ends. The CDR3 contains 15 residues. CDR3 amino acids: CASSSVGRDTGELFF. The CDR3 bases are TGTGCCAGCAGCTCAGTCGGGCGCGACACCGGGGAGCTGTTTTTT.

The V gene is TRBV30, the J gene TRBJ2-7, with D possibly being TRBD2 (5 bases). Germline loops: CDR1 GTSNPN, CDR2 SVGIG (reference sequence). V lost 7 bases, J lost 9 bases, and 13 bases lay in between. The CDR3 covers 10 residues. The CDR3 loop is CASSGIRQYF. The DNA for the CDR3 is TGTGCCTCCTCGGGAATCCGGCAGTACTTC.

The chain links TRBV9 to TRBJ2-3; 7 bases line up with TRBD2. The CDR3 is 17 amino acids. The germline V gene encodes CDR1 SGDLS and CDR2 YYNGEE. J gave up 2 bases and V 0 bases, and 9 bases lay outside the gene matches. DNA for the CDR3: TGTGCCAGCAGCGTAGCAGGGAGCGGGACCCACACAGATACGCAGTATTTT. This encodes CASSVAGSGTHTDTQYF.

This chain links TRBV5-4 with TRBJ2-7; TRBD1 matches at 8 bases. Losses at the gene ends were 0 bases for V and 5 bases for J; bases not matched to a gene: 4. The CDR3 is 14 residues long. Germline V gives CDR1 SGHNT, CDR2 YYREEE (reference sequence). CDR3 coding DNA: TGTGCCAGCAGCTTGGGGACAGGGAGAGACGAGCAGTACTTC. Its translation is CASSLGTGRDEQYF.

J is TRBJ2-7 and V is TRBV7-9; maybe TRBD2 (5 bases). The CDR3 is 14 residues long. The V end was cut by 5 bases, the J end by 3 bases, with 14 bases between. In germline, CDR1 is SEHNR, CDR2 FQNEAQ (reference sequence). The CDR3 bases are TGTGCCAGCAGCCCCCCGGGATCTGACTACGAGCAGTACTTC. Protein: CASSPPGSDYEQYF.